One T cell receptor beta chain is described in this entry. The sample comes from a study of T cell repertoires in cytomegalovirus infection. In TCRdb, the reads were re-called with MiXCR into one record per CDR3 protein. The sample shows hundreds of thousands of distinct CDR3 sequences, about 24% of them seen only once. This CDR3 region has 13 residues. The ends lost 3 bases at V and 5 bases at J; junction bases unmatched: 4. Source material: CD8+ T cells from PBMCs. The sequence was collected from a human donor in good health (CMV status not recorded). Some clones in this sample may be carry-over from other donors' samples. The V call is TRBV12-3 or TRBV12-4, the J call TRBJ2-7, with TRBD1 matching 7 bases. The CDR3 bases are TGTGCCAGCAGTTTTAGACAGGGCCACGAGCAGTACGTC. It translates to CASSFRQGHEQYV.